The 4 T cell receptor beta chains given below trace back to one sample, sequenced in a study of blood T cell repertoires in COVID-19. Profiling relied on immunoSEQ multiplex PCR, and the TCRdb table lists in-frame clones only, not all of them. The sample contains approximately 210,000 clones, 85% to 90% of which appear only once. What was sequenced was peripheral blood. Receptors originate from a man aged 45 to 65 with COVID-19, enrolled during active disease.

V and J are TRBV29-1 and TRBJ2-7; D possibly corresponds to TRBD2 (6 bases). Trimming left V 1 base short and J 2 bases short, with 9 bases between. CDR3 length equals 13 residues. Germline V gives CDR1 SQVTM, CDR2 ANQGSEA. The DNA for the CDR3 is TGCAGCGTTGAAGTCGGGGGAGCCTACGAGCAGTACTTC. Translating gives CSVEVGGAYEQYF.

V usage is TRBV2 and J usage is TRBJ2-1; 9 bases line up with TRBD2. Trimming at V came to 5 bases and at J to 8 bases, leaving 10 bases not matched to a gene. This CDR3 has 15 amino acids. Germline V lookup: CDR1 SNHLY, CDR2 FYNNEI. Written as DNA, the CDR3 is TGTGCCAGCAGTTCCGCGGGAGGGCCGGGATATGAGCAGTTCTTC. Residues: CASSSAGGPGYEQFF.

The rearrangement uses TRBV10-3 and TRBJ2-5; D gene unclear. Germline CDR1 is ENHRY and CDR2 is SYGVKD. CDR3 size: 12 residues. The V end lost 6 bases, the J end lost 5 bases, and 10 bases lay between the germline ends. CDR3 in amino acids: CAISAGDETQYF. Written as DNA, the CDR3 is TGTGCCATCAGCGCAGGTGACGAGACCCAGTACTTC.

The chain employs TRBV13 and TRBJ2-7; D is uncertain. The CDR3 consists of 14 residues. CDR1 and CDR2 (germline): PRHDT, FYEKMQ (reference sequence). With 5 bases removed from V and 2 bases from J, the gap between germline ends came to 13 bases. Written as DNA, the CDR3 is TGTGCCAGCAGCCGCATCGGTACCACCTACGAGCAGTACTTC. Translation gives CASSRIGTTYEQYF.